The rows below give T cell receptor beta chains drawn from one sample of a study of blood T cell repertoires in COVID-19. Sequencing was performed with immunoSEQ multiplex PCR; in TCRdb, only in-frame clones are kept and a portion is missing. The sample carries nearly 300,000 clones, about nine tenths recorded once. Source material: peripheral blood. All receptors derive from a woman between 25 and 40 years old who had recovered from COVID-19. Each CDR3 is given with its conserved first and last residue. Each record gives: D gene, V gene, clone size, J gene, CDR3 protein, CDR3 DNA. The D gene is left open where the match is weak. Expanded clones are given a class, and other clones once, few, many or no size at all.

d_gene: .
v_gene: TRBV30
abundance: .
j_gene: TRBJ2-3
CDR3aa: CAWSTGQDTQYF
CDR3nt: TGTGCCTGGAGTACAGGCCAAGATACGCAGTATTTT

d_gene: TRBD1
v_gene: TRBV6-4
abundance: .
j_gene: TRBJ1-2
CDR3aa: CASSRNPGQGNGYTF
CDR3nt: TGTGCCAGCAGCAGAAACCCGGGACAGGGGAACGGCTACACCTTC

d_gene: .
v_gene: TRBV4-1
abundance: .
j_gene: TRBJ1-3
CDR3aa: CASSQPLANTIYF
CDR3nt: TGCGCCAGCAGCCAACCCCTAGCAAACACCATATATTTT

d_gene: .
v_gene: TRBV27
abundance: .
j_gene: TRBJ2-3
CDR3aa: CASSFHRRDKGDTQYF
CDR3nt: TGTGCCAGCAGTTTTCACCGCCGGGACAAGGGAGATACGCAGTATTTT

d_gene: .
v_gene: TRBV7-2
abundance: few
j_gene: TRBJ1-6
CDR3aa: CASSLVSQGNSPLHF
CDR3nt: TGTGCCAGCAGCTTAGTTTCTCAGGGGAATTCACCCCTCCACTTT

d_gene: .
v_gene: TRBV27
abundance: .
j_gene: TRBJ1-2
CDR3aa: CASGRRRYGYTF
CDR3nt: TGTGCCAGCGGGCGCCGTCGCTATGGCTACACCTTC

d_gene: .
v_gene: TRBV11-2
abundance: .
j_gene: TRBJ1-2
CDR3aa: CASSLERVNYGYTF
CDR3nt: TGTGCCAGCAGCTTAGAGAGGGTCAACTATGGCTACACCTTC

d_gene: .
v_gene: TRBV19
abundance: .
j_gene: TRBJ1-1
CDR3aa: CASTREGTEAFF
CDR3nt: TGTGCCAGTACCCGGGAGGGCACTGAAGCTTTCTTT

d_gene: .
v_gene: TRBV4-1
abundance: .
j_gene: TRBJ2-2
CDR3aa: CASSRTAMNTGELFF
CDR3nt: TGCGCCAGCAGCCGGACAGCGATGAACACCGGGGAGCTGTTTTTT

d_gene: .
v_gene: TRBV6-1
abundance: .
j_gene: TRBJ1-6
CDR3aa: CASSELRDSPLHF
CDR3nt: TGTGCCAGCAGTGAACTCAGGGATTCACCCCTCCACTTT

d_gene: TRBD1
v_gene: TRBV19
abundance: .
j_gene: TRBJ1-4
CDR3aa: CASASGQANEKLFF
CDR3nt: TGTGCCAGCGCCTCGGGACAGGCTAATGAAAAACTGTTTTTT

d_gene: TRBD1
v_gene: TRBV28
abundance: .
j_gene: TRBJ1-5
CDR3aa: CAISDRDNQPQHF
CDR3nt: TGTGCCATCTCCGACAGGGACAATCAGCCCCAGCATTTT

d_gene: TRBD1
v_gene: TRBV2
abundance: .
j_gene: TRBJ1-6
CDR3aa: CASSDRDRVAYNSPLHF
CDR3nt: TGTGCCAGCAGTGATCGGGACAGGGTTGCCTATAATTCACCCCTCCACTTT

d_gene: TRBD2
v_gene: TRBV7-2
abundance: .
j_gene: TRBJ2-7
CDR3aa: CASSPGSRGGSYEQYF
CDR3nt: TGTGCCAGCAGCCCCGGGTCGCGGGGGGGCTCCTACGAGCAGTACTTC

d_gene: .
v_gene: TRBV6-2/TRBV6-3
abundance: .
j_gene: TRBJ2-5
CDR3aa: CASSYYRDQETQYF
CDR3nt: TGTGCCAGCAGTTACTACAGGGACCAAGAGACCCAGTACTTC

d_gene: .
v_gene: TRBV2
abundance: many
j_gene: TRBJ1-2
CDR3aa: CASSEAEGLPHSNYGYTF
CDR3nt: TGTGCCAGCAGTGAAGCGGAGGGGCTCCCTCATTCTAACTATGGCTACACCTTC

d_gene: .
v_gene: TRBV28
abundance: .
j_gene: TRBJ1-2
CDR3aa: CASSQLNYGYTF
CDR3nt: TGTGCCAGCAGTCAGTTGAACTATGGCTACACCTTC

d_gene: TRBD2
v_gene: TRBV2
abundance: .
j_gene: TRBJ2-3
CDR3aa: CASTGLAGGTQYF
CDR3nt: TGTGCCAGCACCGGACTAGCGGGAGGGACGCAGTATTTT

d_gene: TRBD2
v_gene: TRBV6-6
abundance: .
j_gene: TRBJ2-7
CDR3aa: CASSYLGTSGDEQYF
CDR3nt: TGTGCCAGCAGTTACCTGGGGACTAGCGGGGACGAGCAGTACTTC

d_gene: .
v_gene: TRBV19
abundance: once
j_gene: TRBJ1-1
CDR3aa: CATGNTEAFF
CDR3nt: TGTGCGACAGGAAACACTGAAGCTTTCTTT

d_gene: .
v_gene: TRBV28
abundance: .
j_gene: TRBJ2-7
CDR3aa: CASIPTVTYEQYF
CDR3nt: TGTGCCAGCATCCCGACTGTTACCTACGAGCAGTACTTC

d_gene: TRBD2
v_gene: TRBV10-1
abundance: .
j_gene: TRBJ2-1
CDR3aa: CASSDPPSGGIHEQFF
CDR3nt: TGCGCCAGCAGTGATCCGCCCAGCGGGGGTATTCATGAGCAGTTCTTC

d_gene: .
v_gene: TRBV29-1
abundance: .
j_gene: TRBJ1-1
CDR3aa: CSVVQPRDTEAFF
CDR3nt: TGCAGCGTCGTCCAGCCCCGGGACACTGAAGCTTTCTTT

d_gene: .
v_gene: TRBV6-5
abundance: many
j_gene: TRBJ1-6
CDR3aa: CASSYSFQGSGSPLHF
CDR3nt: TGTGCCAGCAGTTACTCGTTCCAGGGGAGTGGTTCACCCCTCCACTTT

d_gene: .
v_gene: TRBV5-4
abundance: .
j_gene: TRBJ1-5
CDR3aa: CASSSGFNQPQHF
CDR3nt: TGTGCCAGCAGCTCAGGGTTCAATCAGCCCCAGCATTTT

d_gene: TRBD2
v_gene: TRBV7-3
abundance: .
j_gene: TRBJ2-3
CDR3aa: CASSLLGLRDTQYF
CDR3nt: TGTGCCAGCAGCTTATTGGGACTAAGGGATACGCAGTATTTT

d_gene: .
v_gene: TRBV15
abundance: .
j_gene: TRBJ2-3
CDR3aa: CATSRDGTGNQDTQYF
CDR3nt: TGTGCCACCAGCAGAGATGGAACAGGGAATCAAGATACGCAGTATTTT

d_gene: TRBD1
v_gene: TRBV7-9
abundance: .
j_gene: TRBJ2-5
CDR3aa: CASSYRGSQETQYF
CDR3nt: TGTGCCAGCAGCTACAGGGGGAGCCAAGAGACCCAGTACTTC

d_gene: .
v_gene: TRBV5-6
abundance: .
j_gene: TRBJ2-7
CDR3aa: CASISRYEGFYEQYF
CDR3nt: TGTGCCAGCATCTCAAGGTACGAGGGTTTCTACGAGCAGTACTTC

d_gene: TRBD1
v_gene: TRBV7-2
abundance: once
j_gene: TRBJ2-7
CDR3aa: CASSSRTGVYEQYF
CDR3nt: TGTGCCAGCAGCAGCAGGACAGGGGTCTACGAGCAGTACTTC

d_gene: TRBD1
v_gene: TRBV6-6
abundance: .
j_gene: TRBJ2-3
CDR3aa: CASSSRGQGAPDTQYF
CDR3nt: TGTGCCAGCAGCTCCCGCGGGCAGGGGGCGCCAGATACGCAGTATTTT

d_gene: TRBD1
v_gene: TRBV2
abundance: .
j_gene: TRBJ1-2
CDR3aa: CASSALGTAVNYGYTF
CDR3nt: TGTGCCAGCAGTGCTTTAGGGACAGCGGTTAACTATGGCTACACCTTC

d_gene: TRBD2
v_gene: TRBV7-9
abundance: .
j_gene: TRBJ2-7
CDR3aa: CASSYGTSAEQYF
CDR3nt: TGTGCCAGCAGCTACGGGACTAGCGCCGAGCAGTACTTC

d_gene: TRBD1
v_gene: TRBV5-4
abundance: .
j_gene: TRBJ2-1
CDR3aa: CASSPPQGALNEQFF
CDR3nt: TGTGCCAGCAGCCCCCCCCAGGGGGCGCTCAATGAGCAGTTCTTC

d_gene: .
v_gene: TRBV2
abundance: .
j_gene: TRBJ2-5
CDR3aa: CASSEDTQETQYF
CDR3nt: TGTGCCAGCAGTGAAGACACCCAAGAGACCCAGTACTTC

d_gene: TRBD2
v_gene: TRBV5-1
abundance: .
j_gene: TRBJ2-3
CDR3aa: CASSLGGGKADTQYF
CDR3nt: TGCGCCAGCAGCTTGGGCGGGGGGAAGGCAGATACGCAGTATTTT

d_gene: TRBD1
v_gene: TRBV7-3
abundance: .
j_gene: TRBJ1-2
CDR3aa: CASSFRDRRKSNYGYTF
CDR3nt: TGTGCCAGCAGCTTTCGGGACAGAAGAAAGAGTAATTATGGCTACACCTTC

d_gene: TRBD1
v_gene: TRBV28
abundance: .
j_gene: TRBJ2-5
CDR3aa: CASSSGTGGETQYF
CDR3nt: TGTGCCAGCAGTTCTGGGACAGGGGGAGAGACCCAGTACTTC

d_gene: .
v_gene: TRBV7-3
abundance: .
j_gene: TRBJ2-7
CDR3aa: CASSLGGAGEQYF
CDR3nt: TGTGCCAGCAGCTTAGGCGGGGCGGGCGAGCAGTACTTC